Listed below are T cell receptor beta chains from one sample, sequenced in a study of blood T cell repertoires in COVID-19. The method was immunoSEQ multiplex PCR; TCRdb's version includes in-frame clones alone and lacks a portion of them. Altogether 60,000 to 80,000 clones are present, approximately 80% being singletons, with the ten largest covering around 13%. Sequencing input: peripheral blood. These receptors originate from a man between 45 and 60 years old with COVID-19, enrolled during active disease. Each CDR3 is given with its conserved first and last residue. A D gene is named only where the DNA matches it firmly. Clone size is shown for a subset of rows, as once, few, many or a class of expanded clone.

D gene,V gene,J gene,clone size,CDR3 protein,CDR3 DNA
-,TRBV5-1,TRBJ1-2,few,CASRTTGLTNYGYTF,TGCGCCAGCAGAACCACAGGGCTTACCAACTATGGCTACACCTTC
TRBD2,TRBV5-5,TRBJ2-3,-,CASSPYLAGGNTDTQYF,TGTGCCAGCAGCCCCTATCTGGCGGGAGGGAACACAGATACGCAGTATTTT
-,TRBV10-3,TRBJ2-3,-,CAIRRGTSTDTQYF,TGTGCCATCCGGAGGGGCACTAGCACAGATACGCAGTATTTT
TRBD1,TRBV28,TRBJ1-1,-,CATTGAPEAFF,TGTGCCACCACAGGGGCCCCTGAAGCTTTCTTT
-,TRBV6-5,TRBJ1-6,-,CASRAAQGNNSPLHF,TGTGCCAGCAGGGCCGCCCAGGGGAATAATTCACCCCTCCACTTT
-,TRBV5-5,TRBJ1-2,few,CASSLIIKRGRPYGYTF,TGTGCCAGCAGCTTGATCATTAAAAGGGGCCGCCCCTATGGCTACACCTTC
-,TRBV9,TRBJ1-6,-,CASSPGIENSPLHF,TGTGCCAGCAGCCCCGGGATCGAAAATTCACCCCTCCACTTT
-,TRBV6-5,TRBJ1-5,once,CASSRLASNQPQHF,TGTGCCAGCAGCCGCCTAGCGAGCAATCAGCCCCAGCATTTT
-,TRBV7-3,TRBJ2-5,-,CASSQQGGETQYF,TGTGCCAGCAGTCAACAGGGCGGAGAGACCCAGTACTTC
TRBD1,TRBV7-9,TRBJ2-2,-,CASSWRTGGTGELFF,TGTGCCAGCAGCTGGCGGACAGGGGGGACCGGGGAGCTGTTTTTT
TRBD1,TRBV19,TRBJ1-5,-,CASSPFWGDSKEQPQHF,TGTGCCAGTAGTCCATTTTGGGGGGACAGTAAGGAACAGCCCCAGCATTTT
TRBD1,TRBV4-2,TRBJ1-1,-,CASSQDGQGDTEAFF,TGTGCCAGCAGCCAAGACGGACAGGGTGACACTGAAGCTTTCTTT
-,TRBV6-2/TRBV6-3,TRBJ2-7,once,CASSPVGDNRYEQYF,TGTGCCAGCAGCCCTGTGGGAGACAACCGCTACGAGCAGTACTTC
TRBD1,TRBV6-5,TRBJ1-2,-,CASTRDSRKHGYTF,TGTGCCAGCACCCGGGACAGCCGTAAGCATGGCTACACCTTC
TRBD2,TRBV28,TRBJ2-1,-,CASSATSGSVNEQFF,TGTGCCAGCAGTGCTACTAGCGGGAGCGTCAATGAGCAGTTCTTC
TRBD2,TRBV18,TRBJ2-3,-,CASSPKLAGPSTDTQYF,TGTGCCAGCTCACCCAAACTAGCGGGTCCTAGCACAGATACGCAGTATTTT
TRBD1,TRBV12-3/TRBV12-4,TRBJ2-1,-,CASRKDRVKKQFF,TGTGCCAGCAGAAAGGACAGGGTAAAGAAGCAGTTCTTC
TRBD1,TRBV29-1,TRBJ1-4,-,CSVGQALGEKLFF,TGCAGCGTCGGACAGGCTTTAGGTGAAAAACTGTTTTTT
-,TRBV27,TRBJ2-5,-,CASSGQQAGGAGTQYF,TGTGCCAGCAGTGGTCAACAGGCCGGTGGAGCAGGGACCCAGTACTTC
TRBD2,TRBV27,TRBJ2-3,once,CASSDWTSGGPYTQYF,TGTGCCAGCAGCGATTGGACTAGCGGAGGACCTTATACGCAGTATTTT
TRBD2,TRBV25-1,TRBJ2-7,-,CASSERLAGAHEQYF,TGTGCCAGCAGTGAAAGGCTAGCGGGAGCTCACGAGCAGTACTTC
-,TRBV2,TRBJ2-3,-,CASKVQADTQYF,TGTGCCAGCAAGGTTCAGGCAGATACGCAGTATTTT
TRBD2,TRBV19,TRBJ2-1,-,CASSRWGGSYNEQFF,TGTGCCAGTAGTAGGTGGGGGGGTTCCTACAATGAGCAGTTCTTC
TRBD1,TRBV7-2,TRBJ2-3,-,CASSSAPWTGGTDTQYF,TGTGCCAGCAGCTCCGCCCCATGGACAGGGGGAACAGATACGCAGTATTTT
TRBD2,TRBV6-5,TRBJ2-2,few,CASSLEASGRGELFF,TGTGCCAGCAGTTTGGAAGCTAGCGGGAGAGGGGAGCTGTTTTTT
-,TRBV5-1,TRBJ2-7,-,CASSFSGSSYEQYF,TGCGCCAGCAGCTTTTCAGGGTCTTCCTACGAGCAGTACTTC
-,TRBV5-1,TRBJ2-1,-,CASSSYNEQFF,TGCGCCAGCAGCTCTTACAATGAGCAGTTCTTC
-,TRBV11-2,TRBJ1-4,-,CASSLELGRRTVDEKLFF,TGTGCCAGCAGCTTAGAGTTGGGACGTCGGACAGTGGATGAAAAACTGTTTTTT
TRBD2,TRBV7-8,TRBJ2-1,-,CASSLALTSGHGDEQFF,TGTGCCAGCAGCTTAGCGTTGACTAGCGGCCATGGGGATGAGCAGTTCTTC
TRBD1,TRBV4-2,TRBJ2-3,-,CASSQTGGLGDTQYF,TGTGCCAGCAGCCAGACAGGGGGCTTAGGAGATACGCAGTATTTT
-,TRBV29-1,TRBJ2-3,-,CSVEQNTQYF,TGCAGCGTTGAACAGAATACGCAGTATTTT
TRBD1,TRBV5-1,TRBJ2-6,-,CASSPATGDGWANVLTF,TGCGCCAGCAGCCCGGCAACAGGGGACGGTTGGGCCAACGTCCTGACTTTC
TRBD2,TRBV19,TRBJ2-1,few,CASIAPPGLAGGTSMREQFF,TGTGCCAGTATTGCACCTCCGGGACTAGCGGGAGGTACTTCAATGAGAGAGCAGTTCTTC
TRBD2,TRBV29-1,TRBJ2-3,-,CSVEFPSGSTDTQYF,TGCAGCGTTGAATTCCCTAGCGGGAGCACAGATACGCAGTATTTT
-,TRBV7-9,TRBJ2-2,-,CASSPLGDTVRELFF,TGTGCCAGCAGCCCCCTGGGGGACACCGTCAGGGAGCTGTTTTTT
-,TRBV9,TRBJ2-1,-,CASSVGAGDGVNSYNEQFF,TGTGCCAGCAGCGTAGGGGCAGGGGATGGGGTGAACTCCTACAATGAGCAGTTCTTC
-,TRBV28,TRBJ1-1,-,CASSSPGTYLNTEAFF,TGTGCCAGCAGTTCTCCCGGGACATACCTGAACACTGAAGCTTTCTTT
TRBD2,TRBV5-1,TRBJ2-3,-,CASSSKLAGGPITDTQYF,TGCGCCAGCAGCTCGAAACTAGCGGGAGGGCCGATAACAGATACGCAGTATTTT
-,TRBV14,TRBJ2-7,-,CASTPSVGYEQYF,TGTGCCAGCACCCCCTCGGTCGGTTACGAGCAGTACTTC
TRBD1,TRBV7-3,TRBJ2-5,-,CASSRDRGRTQYF,TGTGCCAGCAGCCGGGACAGGGGGAGGACCCAGTACTTC
TRBD1,TRBV9,TRBJ1-4,-,CASSVAGQGKEKLFF,TGTGCCAGCAGCGTGGCGGGACAGGGGAAAGAAAAACTGTTTTTT
-,TRBV7-9,TRBJ2-7,-,CASSLGSLLYEQYF,TGTGCCAGCAGCTTGGGCAGCCTACTCTACGAGCAGTACTTC
TRBD2,TRBV5-5,TRBJ2-1,-,CASSVRLAGEAEQFF,TGTGCCAGCAGCGTCCGACTAGCGGGAGAGGCTGAGCAGTTCTTC
-,TRBV29-1,TRBJ2-5,-,CSVVFQGETQYF,TGCAGCGTTGTTTTTCAGGGCGAGACCCAGTACTTC
TRBD1,TRBV7-8,TRBJ2-7,few,CASSLGRDSYEQYF,TGTGCCAGCAGCTTAGGTAGGGACAGCTACGAGCAGTACTTC
TRBD1,TRBV24-1,TRBJ2-3,-,CATSDSGTGDSHTQYF,TGTGCCACCAGTGATTCAGGGACAGGGGACTCGCATACGCAGTATTTT
-,TRBV6-2/TRBV6-3,TRBJ2-1,-,CASSSLLPTEDPYNEQFF,TGTGCCAGCAGTTCCCTATTGCCGACAGAAGACCCGTACAATGAGCAGTTCTTC
TRBD1,TRBV18,TRBJ1-5,-,CASSPTGAPDQPQHF,TGTGCCAGCTCACCTACAGGGGCACCTGATCAGCCCCAGCATTTT
-,TRBV18,TRBJ1-2,-,CASSPDRNYGYTF,TGTGCCAGCTCACCCGACAGGAACTATGGCTACACCTTC
-,TRBV14,TRBJ1-4,-,CASRQSQGKLFF,TGTGCCAGCAGACAAAGCCAGGGGAAACTGTTTTTT
TRBD1,TRBV12-3/TRBV12-4,TRBJ2-2,-,CASRRTGTGELFF,TGTGCCAGCAGAAGGACAGGGACCGGGGAGCTGTTTTTT